The 25 T cell receptor beta chains below were found in one sample sequenced in a study of T-cell memory formation after mild COVID-19. TCRdb re-called the 5' RACE reads with MiXCR, one entry per CDR3 protein. The table lists under 450,000 distinct CDR3 sequences, more than 20% of them singletons, with about an eighth in the top ten. Sequences were obtained from PBMCs or a T cell subset sorted from them (not recorded which). The source is an adult woman who had mild COVID-19 (a few samples of this study predate the infection). Cell type and time point are not known.

The J gene is TRBJ2-1, the V gene TRBV5-1; TRBD2 matches at 8 bases. The length of the CDR3 is 13 residues. V was pared by 4 bases and J by 10 bases, with 7 bases of the junction left unmatched. Per germline, CDR1 SGHRS and CDR2 YFSETQ. This CDR3 reads CASSPPAGAEQFF. CDR3 sequence (DNA): TGCGCCAGCAGCCCTCCAGCGGGGGCAGAGCAGTTCTTC.

This clonotype was detected a few times. V and J are TRBV2 and TRBJ1-1, with a tentative D call TRBD1 (6 bases). Between the trimmed V and J ends, which lost 8 bases and 8 bases, there was a span of 12 bases. This CDR3 has 11 residues. The V gene's germline CDR1 is SNHLY and CDR2 FYNNEI. This CDR3 reads CASDSGQEAFF. DNA of the CDR3: TGTGCCAGCGATTCAGGACAGGAAGCTTTCTTT.

The chain uses TRBV28 and TRBJ1-5; D is ambiguous. The CDR3 length is 13 residues. Trimming left V 7 bases short and J 8 bases short, with 15 bases between. Germline values: CDR1 MDHEN, CDR2 SYDVKM. CDR3 amino acids: CASTTNPVKPQHF. In nucleotides, the CDR3 is TGTGCCAGCACCACTAACCCCGTGAAGCCCCAGCATTTT.

The chain joins TRBV27 to TRBJ2-7; D possibly corresponds to TRBD1 (5 bases). Trimming stripped 5 bases from V and 2 bases from J, with 10 bases between. Germline V CDR1 and CDR2: MNHEY, SMNVEV (reference sequence). The CDR3 spans 13 residues. CDR3 region: CASSRRQTYEQYF. The CDR3 nucleotides read TGTGCCAGCAGTCGCAGACAGACCTACGAGCAGTACTTC.

This chain links TRBV5-1 with TRBJ2-5, with 7 bases identical to TRBD1. The CDR3 consists of 13 residues. J was trimmed by 3 bases and V by 4 bases; bases with no gene match: 3. CDR1 and CDR2 from the germline V gene are SGHRS and YFSETQ. The CDR3 nucleotides are TGCGCCAGCAGCGTAGGGACAGAAGAGACCCAGTACTTC. Translating gives CASSVGTEETQYF.

J is TRBJ1-5 and V is TRBV19, with a possible D match to TRBD1 (6 bases). Germline values: CDR1 LNHDA, CDR2 SQIVND (reference sequence). The CDR3 is 18 residues long. The V end was cut by 1 base, the J end by 2 bases, with 18 bases between. The CDR3 nucleotides are TGTGCCAGTAGTATAGGCAGGGGAGTCTTAGATGGCAATCAGCCCCAGCATTTT. It is translated as CASSIGRGVLDGNQPQHF.

The rearrangement joins TRBV30 to TRBJ2-2; 7 bases fit TRBD2. The CDR3 length is 13 residues. J lost 7 bases, V lost 1 base, and 3 bases had no gene match. CDR1 and CDR2 (germline): GTSNPN, SVGIG (reference sequence). For the CDR3, the DNA is TGTGCCTGGAGTGAGGTAGCGGGCGGGGAGCTGTTTTTT. It yields the protein CAWSEVAGGELFF.

This chain links TRBV5-1 with TRBJ2-7; 9 bases agree with TRBD1. Germline assignment: CDR1 SGHRS and CDR2 YFSETQ. The V gene end was trimmed by 4 bases and the J gene end by 1 base; junction bases not matched to a gene: 12. The CDR3 contains 17 residues. CDR3 nucleotide sequence: TGCGCCAGCAGCGTACAACCGGGACAGGGAAAATCCTACGAGCAGTACTTC. It yields the protein CASSVQPGQGKSYEQYF.

This sequence joins TRBV12-3 or TRBV12-4 and TRBJ1-2; no reliable D call. This CDR3 comprises 14 residues. The V gene lost 3 bases and the J gene lost 6 bases, with 14 bases spanning the gap. The CDR3 nucleotides read TGTGCCAGCAGTTTTACAGCGCAATCGGATGGCTACACCTTC. This gives the protein CASSFTAQSDGYTF.

This clonotype has a handful of counts. The gene calls are TRBV3-1 and TRBJ2-3; a weak D match, TRBD1 (6 bases). V lost 2 bases, J lost 5 bases, and 17 bases lay in between. The germline V gene encodes CDR1 LGHDT and CDR2 YNNKEL (reference sequence). This CDR3 contains 16 residues. CDR3 amino acids: CASSQRQGKGRDTQYF. DNA of the CDR3: TGTGCCAGCAGCCAAAGGCAGGGGAAAGGCCGAGATACGCAGTATTTT.

On this clonotype itself: A read error may be the cause here, since a much bigger clone is one base away. V gene TRBV7-9 combines with J gene TRBJ2-5; D is uncertain. CDR1 and CDR2 (germline): SEHNR, FQNEAQ (reference sequence). The V end lost 5 bases, the J end lost 4 bases, and 2 bases lay between the germline ends. This CDR3 region has 10 residues. CDR3 nucleotide sequence: TGTGCCAGCAGCGTAGAGACCCAGTACTTC. Translated: CASSVETQYF.

There are a few counts of this clonotype. The chain carries TRBV7-6 and TRBJ1-1; D is possibly TRBD1 (6 bases). Germline lookup yields CDR1 SGHVS and CDR2 FNYEAQ. The CDR3 runs to 15 residues. V was shortened by 0 bases and J by 2 bases, with 10 bases between the two germline ends. The CDR3 here is CASSLAWGLNTEAFF. In DNA form, the CDR3 reads TGTGCCAGCAGCTTAGCGTGGGGGCTTAACACTGAAGCTTTCTTT.

This sequence joins TRBV9 and TRBJ1-1; D possibly corresponds to TRBD1 (5 bases). This CDR3 contains 16 residues. Trimming left V 3 bases short and J 0 bases short, with 15 bases between. Germline CDR1 is SGDLS and CDR2 is YYNGEE. The CDR3, as DNA: TGTGCCAGCAGCGCGAAATTGGGACGGATGAACACTGAAGCTTTCTTT. The encoded protein is CASSAKLGRMNTEAFF.

The rearrangement links TRBV12-3 or TRBV12-4 to TRBJ1-4; weak D call: TRBD1 (6 bases). CDR3 size: 14 residues. The germline V and J ends were trimmed by 6 bases and 7 bases, with 15 bases remaining between them. The DNA for the CDR3 is TGTGCCAGCAGCGTCGGGGGGGCGGCTGAAAAACTGTTTTTT. Translation gives CASSVGGAAEKLFF.

The genes are TRBV10-3 and TRBJ2-5, with no clear D. The germline V and J ends were trimmed by 6 bases and 3 bases, with 11 bases remaining between them. Germline CDR1 is ENHRY and CDR2 is SYGVKD. This CDR3 has 13 amino acids. The CDR3 sequence: CAIRPPMEETQYF. The CDR3 nucleotides read TGTGCCATCAGGCCCCCAATGGAAGAGACCCAGTACTTC.

The table lists this clonotype with a few counts. DNA for the CDR3: TGTGCCAGCAGCCCTGGACAGGGAGAAAAACTGTTTTTT. Its protein is CASSPGQGEKLFF. The chain couples TRBV7-9 to TRBJ1-4, with 8 bases fitting TRBD1. The V gene end was trimmed by 5 bases and the J gene end by 8 bases; junction bases not matched to a gene: 4. The CDR3 totals 13 residues. Germline-derived CDR1 and CDR2 are SEHNR and FQNEAQ (reference sequence).

Notes on this clonotype: One end of the junction does not line up with germline, which may come from a read error. The chain links TRBV7-7 to TRBJ2-1; D may be TRBD1 (5 bases). The CDR3 extends over 16 amino acids. Germline CDR1 SSHAT, CDR2 FNYEAQ (reference sequence). This CDR3 reads CASSRIRVSSYNEQFF. DNA for the CDR3: TGTGCTAGCAGTAGAATCAGGGTCAGCTCCTACAATGAGCAGTTCTTC.

The rearrangement uses TRBV4-1 and TRBJ1-5, with D unclear. V shed 2 bases and J shed 3 bases, with 11 bases lying between them. The CDR3 runs 15 residues. Germline V gene data show CDR1 as MGHRA and CDR2 as YSYEKL. This CDR3 is CASSQIRTHNQPQHF. The DNA of the CDR3 is TGCGCCAGCAGCCAAATCCGGACCCACAATCAGCCCCAGCATTTT.

This clonotype was found a few times. The chain carries TRBV5-1 and TRBJ2-1; 12 bases match TRBD2. This CDR3 has 18 amino acids. CDR1 and CDR2 from the germline V gene are SGHRS and YFSETQ. The ends lost 3 bases at V and 9 bases at J; junction bases unmatched: 16. The CDR3 bases are TGCGCCAGCAGCTACCCCTACTCTAGCGGGGGGGCTATGGTTGAGCAGTTCTTC. Protein: CASSYPYSSGGAMVEQFF.

V is TRBV5-1 and J is TRBJ2-1; 12 positions agree with TRBD2. The CDR3 is 18 amino acids. After removal of 1 base from V and 6 bases from J, the junction contained 11 bases not matched to a gene. Germline V gives CDR1 SGHRS, CDR2 YFSETQ. The CDR3 DNA is TGCGCCAGCAGCTTGCCACTAGCGGGAGGCCCTACCGTCAATGAGCAGTTCTTC. Its protein product is CASSLPLAGGPTVNEQFF.

The CDR3: CASSAGLVSYNEQFF. CDR3 sequence (DNA): TGTGCCAGCAGTGCCGGACTGGTCTCCTACAATGAGCAGTTCTTC. The chain has TRBV12-3 or TRBV12-4 and TRBJ2-1, with D possibly matching TRBD2 (5 bases). The CDR3 covers 15 residues. Trimming left V 5 bases short and J 0 bases short, with 11 bases between.

This clonotype was seen a handful of times. The chain uses TRBV4-2 and TRBJ1-2; D perhaps matches TRBD1 (5 bases). Trimming took off 2 bases at V and 6 bases at J, with 16 bases between the two ends. CDR1 is LGHNA and CDR2 is YNFKEQ in the germline V gene. The CDR3 has 15 residues. The DNA of the CDR3 is TGTGCCAGCAGCCAACCGAGGGAACGGGGGGATGGCTACACCTTC. It codes for CASSQPRERGDGYTF.

This chain joins TRBV2 and TRBJ2-7; D uncertain. CDR1 is SNHLY, CDR2 FYNNEI, per germline. V lost 3 bases and J lost 4, with 16 bases in between. The CDR3 length is 15 residues. This CDR3 is CASSDTREFPYEQYF. The CDR3 nucleotides are TGTGCCAGCAGTGATACCCGAGAATTCCCTTACGAGCAGTACTTC.

This clonotype occurred a few times. J is TRBJ1-2 and V is TRBV6-2 or TRBV6-3; 7 bases agree with TRBD1. Losses at the gene ends were 6 bases for V and 8 bases for J; bases not matched to a gene: 15. The CDR3 contains 15 residues. The V gene's germline CDR1 is MNHEY and CDR2 SVGEGT. The CDR3 nucleotides are TGTGCCAGCAGCGAACAGACAGGGTTTAGACGGGGCTACACCTTC. Its protein is CASSEQTGFRRGYTF.

The chain carries TRBV27 and TRBJ2-7, with 12 nucleotides matching TRBD1. Germline trimming cut 3 bases from V and 7 bases from J; bases unmatched to any gene: 10. The V gene's germline CDR1 is MNHEY and CDR2 SMNVEV (reference sequence). CDR3 length: 16 amino acids. The CDR3 is CASSFTGTGGSWEQYF. DNA of the CDR3: TGTGCCAGCAGTTTCACCGGGACAGGGGGCTCCTGGGAGCAGTACTTC.